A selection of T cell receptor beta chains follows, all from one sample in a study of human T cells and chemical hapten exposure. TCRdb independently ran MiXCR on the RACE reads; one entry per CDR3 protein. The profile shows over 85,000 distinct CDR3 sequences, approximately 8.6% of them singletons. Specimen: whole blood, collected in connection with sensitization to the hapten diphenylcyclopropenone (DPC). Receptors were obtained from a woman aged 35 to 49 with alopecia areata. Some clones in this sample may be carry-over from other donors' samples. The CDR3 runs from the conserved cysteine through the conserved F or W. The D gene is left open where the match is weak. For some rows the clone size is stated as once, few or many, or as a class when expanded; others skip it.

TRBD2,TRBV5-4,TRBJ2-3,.,CASSSAIAGGTDTQYF,TGTGCCAGCAGCAGTGCAATAGCGGGGGGCACAGATACGCAGTATTTT
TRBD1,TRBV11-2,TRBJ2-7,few,CASSLEEGTGEQYF,TGTGCCAGCAGCTTAGAGGAGGGGACAGGCGAGCAGTACTTC
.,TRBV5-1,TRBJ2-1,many,CASSSGGASNEQFF,TGCGCCAGCAGCTCGGGGGGCGCGTCCAATGAGCAGTTCTTC
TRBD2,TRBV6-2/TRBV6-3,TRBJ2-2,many,CASIFRSGRNTGELFF,TGTGCCAGCATCTTTCGGAGCGGGAGGAACACCGGGGAGCTGTTTTTT
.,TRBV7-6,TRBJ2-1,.,CASSKQQYNEQFF,TGTGCCAGCAGTAAACAGCAATACAATGAGCAGTTCTTC
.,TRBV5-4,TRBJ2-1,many,CASSLNEGVYNEQFF,TGTGCCAGCAGCTTAAACGAGGGAGTCTACAATGAGCAGTTCTTC
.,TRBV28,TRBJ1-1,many,CASSFHPTPMNTEAFF,TGTGCCAGCAGTTTTCACCCTACCCCCATGAACACTGAAGCTTTCTTT
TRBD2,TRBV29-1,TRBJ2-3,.,CSGGGGTDTQYF,TGCAGCGGCGGGGGTGGCACAGATACGCAGTATTTT
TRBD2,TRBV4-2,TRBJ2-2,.,CASSHGLAGGGGELFF,TGTGCCAGCAGCCATGGACTAGCGGGAGGCGGCGGGGAGCTGTTTTTT
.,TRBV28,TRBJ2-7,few,CASRSGVTYEQYF,TGTGCCAGCAGAAGTGGGGTAACCTACGAGCAGTACTTC
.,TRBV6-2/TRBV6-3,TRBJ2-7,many,CASSKGTSSYEQYF,TGTGCCAGCAGTAAGGGGACTTCCTCCTACGAGCAGTACTTC
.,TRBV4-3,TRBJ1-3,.,CASSKGGRVSSGNTIYF,TGCGCCAGCAGCAAAGGGGGACGCGTAAGCTCTGGAAACACCATATATTTT
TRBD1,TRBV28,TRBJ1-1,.,CAARQGGRSTEAFF,TGTGCCGCTAGACAGGGCGGAAGGAGCACTGAAGCTTTCTTT
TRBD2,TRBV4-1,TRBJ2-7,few,CASSQDAMGGLATYEQYF,TGCGCCAGCAGCCAGGACGCGATGGGGGGACTAGCGACCTACGAGCAGTACTTC
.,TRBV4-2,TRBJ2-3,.,CASSPGYRADTQYF,TGTGCCAGCAGCCCGGGTTACAGGGCAGATACGCAGTATTTT
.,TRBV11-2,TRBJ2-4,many,CASSSLRDPVAKNIQYF,TGTGCCAGCAGCTCATTACGGGACCCGGTAGCCAAAAACATTCAGTACTTC
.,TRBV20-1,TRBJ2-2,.,CSARLRAHGELFF,TGCAGTGCTAGATTACGGGCTCACGGGGAGCTGTTTTTT
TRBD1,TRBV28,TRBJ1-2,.,CATDRANYGYTF,TGTGCCACCGACAGGGCAAACTATGGCTACACCTTC
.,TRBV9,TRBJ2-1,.,CASSPSMGEQFF,TGTGCCAGCAGCCCCAGCATGGGTGAGCAGTTCTTC
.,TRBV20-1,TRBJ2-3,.,CSARDRGPDTQYF,TGCAGTGCTAGAGATCGGGGGCCAGATACGCAGTATTTT